The 28 T cell receptor beta chains given below trace back to one sample, sequenced in a study of blood T cell repertoires in COVID-19. TCRdb's table, derived via immunoSEQ multiplex PCR, lists solely in-frame clones and lacks some. The sample includes about 200,000 clones, around 86% of them seen just once. Sequencing input: PBMCs or T cells enriched from blood (not recorded which). These receptors originate from a woman aged 40 to 50 with acute COVID-19.

The chain joins TRBV18 to TRBJ2-7, with 8 bases that match TRBD1. Germline V CDR1 and CDR2: KGHSH, LQKENI. This CDR3 comprises 13 residues. Losses at the gene ends were 5 bases for V and 6 bases for J; bases not matched to a gene: 6. CDR3 protein: CASSSDRAAEQYF. DNA for the CDR3: TGTGCCAGCTCATCGGACAGGGCGGCCGAGCAGTACTTC.

The rearrangement links TRBV5-4 to TRBJ2-1; possibly TRBD2 for D (5 bases). Per the germline V gene, CDR1 is SGHNT and CDR2 is YYREEE (reference sequence). Trimming left V 3 bases short and J 7 bases short, with 11 bases between. This CDR3 has 13 amino acids. The CDR3 region is CASSSGLRNEQFF. In nucleotides, the CDR3 is TGTGCCAGCAGCTCCGGACTGAGGAATGAGCAGTTCTTC.

The chain couples TRBV10-1 to TRBJ2-3; possible D gene TRBD2, 5 bases. V lost 10 bases, J lost 7 bases, and 9 bases lay in between. Germline-derived CDR1 and CDR2 are WNHNN and SYGVQD (reference sequence). The CDR3 spans 10 residues. The CDR3 bases are TGCGCCACGGAGGCGAATACGCAGTATTTT. Its protein is CATEANTQYF.

The V call is TRBV4-3, the J call TRBJ2-2; 10 bases agree with TRBD2. Germline CDR1 and CDR2: LGHNA and YSLEER. Germline trimming cut 3 bases from V and 8 bases from J; bases unmatched to any gene: 15. The CDR3 runs to 18 residues. The CDR3 bases are TGCGCCAGCAGCCAGAGCTTAGCGGGAGGTCCCCGCAGAGGGGAGCTGTTTTTT. Amino acids: CASSQSLAGGPRRGELFF.

V gene TRBV11-3 combines with J gene TRBJ2-7; 14 nucleotides agree with TRBD2. Germline CDR1 reads SGHNT; CDR2 reads YENEEA. Trimming removed 8 bases from V and 6 bases from J; junction bases left unmatched: 3. CDR3 length: 13 amino acids. The CDR3 spells CASGTSGSPEQYF. CDR3 nucleotide sequence: TGTGCCAGCGGGACTAGCGGGAGTCCCGAGCAGTACTTC.

The J gene is TRBJ1-3, the V gene TRBV6-5; D is uncertain. V was pared by 0 bases and J by 3 bases, with 12 bases between. CDR1 MNHEY and CDR2 SVGAGI come from the germline V gene. The CDR3 spans 16 residues. CDR3 in DNA: TGTGCCAGCAGTTACTCGATTCACTCTATTGGAAACACCATATATTTT. Amino acid sequence: CASSYSIHSIGNTIYF.

The V call is TRBV29-1, the J call TRBJ1-1; D not certain. V shed 4 bases and J shed 8 bases, with 11 bases lying between them. Germline V gene lookup returns CDR1 SQVTM and CDR2 ANQGSEA. There are 11 residues in the CDR3. This chain's CDR3 is CSVVVFQEAFF. CDR3 nucleotide sequence: TGCAGCGTTGTTGTCTTTCAGGAAGCTTTCTTT.

V usage is TRBV14 and J usage is TRBJ2-3, with TRBD1 matching 10 bases. CDR1 and CDR2 (germline): SGHDN, FVKESK. The trim removed 4 bases at V and 5 bases at J, leaving 12 bases unmatched. The CDR3 runs to 17 residues. Written as DNA, the CDR3 is TGTGCCAGCAGCCCGCGACAGGGGGCCCAGGAAAAAGATACGCAGTATTTT. Translated, it gives CASSPRQGAQEKDTQYF. Together with reference TRBV14 and TRBJ2-3, the CDR3 gives the full variable domain: EAGVTQFPSHSVIEKGQTVTLRCDPISGHDNLYWYRRVMGKEIKFLLHFVKESKQDESGMPNNRFLAERTGGTYSTLKVQPAELEDSGVYFCASSPRQGAQEKDTQYFGPGTRLTVL.

This clone occurred many times. The CDR3 sequence: CASSLGDYRGIQYF. The CDR3 DNA reads TGTGCCAGCTCACTCGGAGATTACAGAGGGATTCAGTACTTC. The chain uses TRBV18 and TRBJ2-4, with D possibly TRBD2 on 5 matching bases. Germline CDR1 and CDR2: KGHSH and LQKENI. The CDR3 length is 14 residues. V dropped 4 bases and J dropped 10 bases, with 17 bases sitting between them.

A word on this clone: Other nucleotide sequences from this sample produce the same CDR3. CDR3 DNA: TGTGCCAGCAGTCCGGATCAGCCCCAGCATTTT. It yields the protein CASSPDQPQHF. The genes are TRBV28 and TRBJ1-5; D unresolved. From germline, CDR1 is MDHEN and CDR2 SYDVKM. The V end was cut by 5 bases, the J end by 5 bases, with 4 bases between. The CDR3 is 11 residues long.

This chain uses TRBV6-5 with TRBJ1-1, with 7 bases fitting TRBD1. The J segment lost 4 bases and the V segment lost 6 bases, leaving 2 bases of the junction unmatched. The CDR3 length is 12 residues. Germline loops: CDR1 MNHEY, CDR2 SVGAGI. CDR3 bases: TGTGCCAGCAGCCGACAGGGCACTGAAGCTTTCTTT. This codes for CASSRQGTEAFF.

This chain connects TRBV15 to TRBJ2-7; D is possibly TRBD1 (5 bases). Trimming pared 1 base from V and 3 bases from J, leaving 10 bases between. Germline V CDR1 and CDR2: LNHNV, YYDKDF (reference sequence). This CDR3 has 14 amino acids. The CDR3, as DNA: TGTGCCACCAGCAGAGGAGACAGTCGCTACGAGCAGTACTTC. This encodes CATSRGDSRYEQYF.

This CDR3 is CASSTFPIAGGIDEQFF. For the CDR3, the DNA is TGTGCCAGCAGCACCTTCCCCATAGCGGGTGGAATCGATGAGCAGTTCTTC. This chain uses TRBV7-9 with TRBJ2-1; TRBD2 agrees at 7 bases. The CDR3 loop spans 17 amino acids. The V and J ends lost 5 bases and 8 bases, in that order; junction bases with no gene match: 18. From germline, CDR1 is SEHNR and CDR2 FQNEAQ (reference sequence).

There are a few counts of this clone. This sequence joins TRBV19 and TRBJ1-1; TRBD1 aligns across 8 bases. CDR3 size: 15 residues. The germline CDR1 and CDR2 sequences are LNHDA and SQIVND (reference sequence). The trim removed 5 bases at V and 1 base at J, leaving 6 bases unmatched. The CDR3 DNA sequence: TGTGCCAGTAGTTTCGCAGGGGGCAGGAACACTGAAGCTTTCTTT. Its protein is CASSFAGGRNTEAFF.

This chain uses TRBV21-1 with TRBJ1-2. TRBV21-1 is a pseudogene. The CDR3 extends over 15 amino acids. Here the CDR3 reads CASSKVGDFLYGYTF. Written as DNA, the CDR3 is TGTGCCAGCAGCAAAGTTGGGGACTTCCTCTATGGCTACACCTTC.

The V and J genes are TRBV24-1 and TRBJ2-7; TRBD1 might be the D (5 bases). Trimming stripped 2 bases from V and 6 bases from J, with 13 bases between. The CDR3 is 14 residues long. Germline V gene data show CDR1 as KGHDR and CDR2 as SFDVKD. CDR3 sequence reads: CATSDYRVQGEQYF. CDR3 in DNA: TGTGCCACCAGTGATTATCGGGTGCAGGGCGAGCAGTACTTC.

The chain couples TRBV6-1 to TRBJ2-3, with a weak D call TRBD2 (5 bases). V was clipped by 2 bases and J by 2 bases, with 26 bases between them. This CDR3 has 20 amino acids. Germline V lookup: CDR1 MNHNS, CDR2 SASEGT. The CDR3 DNA is TGTGCCAGCAGTGAACCCCGGAGCATAGTAGAGAGCGGCTACACAGATACGCAGTATTTT. This sequence encodes CASSEPRSIVESGYTDTQYF.

The J gene is TRBJ2-5, the V gene TRBV5-4; TRBD1 matches at 9 bases. The germline V gene encodes CDR1 SGHNT and CDR2 YYREEE (reference sequence). Trimming took 4 bases from V and 3 from J; bases not matched to a gene: 7. The CDR3 has 15 amino acids. CDR3 coding DNA: TGTGCCAGCAGCCGAGGCGGGACAGGGAAAGAGACCCAGTACTTC. Protein product: CASSRGGTGKETQYF.

As for this clone: The junction and the germline gene differ at one end; a read error may be behind it. The V gene is TRBV5-8, the J gene TRBJ2-3; D might be TRBD2 (5 bases). This CDR3 is 11 amino acids long. Germline values: CDR1 SGHTS, CDR2 YDEGEE. This chain's CDR3 is CASSLGLAKHF. Written as DNA, the CDR3 is TGTGCCAGCAGCTTGGGGCTAGCAAAGCATTTT.

The chain uses TRBV28 and TRBJ2-5; possibly TRBD1 for D (6 bases). Germline V gives CDR1 MDHEN, CDR2 SYDVKM. V was trimmed by 4 bases and J by 1 base, leaving 13 bases between them. The length of the CDR3 is 15 residues. The CDR3 DNA reads as TGTGCCAGCAGTTCCTCAGGGGCGGGCCAAGAGACCCAGTACTTC. Its protein product is CASSSSGAGQETQYF.

The chain recombines TRBV11-3 with TRBJ2-2, with 9 nucleotides matching TRBD2. The germline V gene has CDR1 SGHNT and CDR2 YENEEA. Trimming cost V 5 bases and J 6 bases; bases outside gene matches: 7. The CDR3 runs to 15 residues. CDR3 amino acids: CASSPGTSRAGELFF. In DNA form, the CDR3 reads TGTGCCAGCAGCCCCGGGACTAGCCGAGCCGGGGAGCTGTTTTTT.

This chain uses TRBV6-5 with TRBJ2-5; 9 nucleotides align to TRBD1. The CDR3 totals 13 residues. The V segment lost 6 bases and the J segment 3 bases; nucleotides outside the gene matches: 2. The V gene's germline CDR1 is MNHEY and CDR2 SVGAGI. This chain's CDR3 is CASSGQGKETQYF. The CDR3 coding sequence is TGTGCCAGCAGCGGACAGGGGAAAGAGACCCAGTACTTC.

This chain uses TRBV5-1 with TRBJ2-1, with 7 bases identical to TRBD2. Germline V gene lookup returns CDR1 SGHRS and CDR2 YFSETQ. There are 16 residues in the CDR3. With V trimmed by 1 base and J by 2 bases, 6 bases remained unmatched. The CDR3 bases are TGCGCCAGCAGCTTGCCCCCGGGACTACCCTACAATGAGCAGTTCTTC. It encodes CASSLPPGLPYNEQFF.

Judged by abundance, this clone is medium-sized. This chain joins TRBV10-3 and TRBJ2-7; 10 positions match TRBD2. After removal of 6 bases from V and 5 bases from J, the junction contained 7 bases not matched to a gene. The CDR3 extends over 14 amino acids. Germline assignment: CDR1 ENHRY and CDR2 SYGVKD. Here the CDR3 reads CAISPASGSDEQYF. The DNA of the CDR3 is TGTGCCATCAGCCCCGCTAGCGGGAGCGACGAGCAGTACTTC.

The chain links TRBV3-1 (or the pseudogene TRBV3-2) to TRBJ2-1; 7 bases are a match to TRBD1. The CDR3 spans 15 residues. Germline V gives CDR1 LGHDT, CDR2 YNNKEL (reference sequence). The trim removed 2 bases at V and 6 bases at J, leaving 7 bases unmatched. CDR3 sequence reads: CASSQLGGVRNEQFF. As DNA, the CDR3 is TGTGCCAGCAGCCAACTAGGGGGCGTTCGCAATGAGCAGTTCTTC.

This chain's CDR3 is CASSHPSGRASQDTQYF. The CDR3 coding sequence is TGTGCCAGCAGCCACCCTAGCGGGAGGGCCTCGCAAGATACGCAGTATTTT. The chain couples TRBV13 to TRBJ2-3; TRBD2 matches 12 bases. Germline V gene lookup returns CDR1 PRHDT and CDR2 FYEKMQ (reference sequence). CDR3 length: 17 residues. J gave up 5 bases and V 5 bases, and 11 bases lay outside the gene matches.

This sequence joins TRBV14 and TRBJ2-6; 8 bases line up with TRBD1. There are 16 residues in the CDR3. CDR1 is SGHDN and CDR2 is FVKESK in the germline V gene. The V gene end was trimmed by 4 bases and the J gene end by 0 bases; junction bases not matched to a gene: 2. DNA for the CDR3: TGTGCCAGCAGCCGCGACAGGGGCTCTGGGGCCAACGTCCTGACTTTC. Residues: CASSRDRGSGANVLTF.

V gene TRBV6-5 combines with J gene TRBJ1-1, with D possibly matching TRBD1 (5 bases). The CDR3 totals 16 residues. V was clipped by 2 bases and J by 0 bases, with 13 bases between them. Germline V CDR1 and CDR2: MNHEY, SVGAGI. For the CDR3, the DNA is TGTGCCAGCAGTTACGAGGGCGGGACCTTGAACACTGAAGCTTTCTTT. It is translated as CASSYEGGTLNTEAFF.